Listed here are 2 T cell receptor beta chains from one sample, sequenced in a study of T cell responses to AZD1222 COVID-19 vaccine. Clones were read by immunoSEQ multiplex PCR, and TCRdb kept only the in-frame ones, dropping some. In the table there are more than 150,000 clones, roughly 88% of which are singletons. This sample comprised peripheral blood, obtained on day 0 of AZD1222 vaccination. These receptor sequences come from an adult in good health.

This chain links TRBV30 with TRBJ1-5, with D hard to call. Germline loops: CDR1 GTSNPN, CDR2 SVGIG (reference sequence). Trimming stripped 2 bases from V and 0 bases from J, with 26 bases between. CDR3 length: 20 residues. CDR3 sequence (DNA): TGTGCCTGGAGTAGTATAAGAGGAGGACTTCGGGCTTATAGCAATCAGCCCCAGCATTTT. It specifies CAWSSIRGGLRAYSNQPQHF. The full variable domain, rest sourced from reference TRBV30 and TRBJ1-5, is SQTIHQWPATLVQPVGSPLSLECTVEGTSNPNLYWYRQAAGRGLQLLFYSVGIGQISSEVPQNLSASRPQDRQFILSSKKLLLSDSGFYLCAWSSIRGGLRAYSNQPQHFGDGTRLSIL.

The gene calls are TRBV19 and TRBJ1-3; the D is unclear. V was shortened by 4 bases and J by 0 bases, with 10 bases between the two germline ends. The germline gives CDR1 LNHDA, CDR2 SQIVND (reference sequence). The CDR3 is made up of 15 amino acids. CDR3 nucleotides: TGTGCCAGTAGTAGAACAGTTCGCTCTGGAAACACCATATATTTT. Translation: CASSRTVRSGNTIYF.